Sequencing of this T cell receptor (beta chain) was carried out in a study of early T cells in non-severe SARS-CoV-2 infection. Study details: Chains stayed unpaired after sequencing of bulk RNA from unsorted whole blood. Regarding the study as a whole: Private and CD4 specificities were missed by VDJdb matching, skewed to anti-spike CD8.

Germline V gives CDR1 LGHNT, CDR2 FRNRAP. There are 11 residues in the CDR3. Deletions cut 8 bases from V and 2 bases from J, with 6 bases between. The TCR library protocol attached unique molecular identifiers to the individual cDNA molecules. TCRdb reprocessed the 5' RACE reads via MiXCR and lists one record per CDR3 protein. The table lists about 23,000 distinct CDR3 sequences, about 5.1% of them singletons. This clonotype showed up many times. The antigen remains undetermined. Material for sequencing was whole blood. This clonotype was obtained from an adult who was a healthcare worker with PCR-confirmed SARS-CoV-2 infection or an uninfected control (not recorded which). The rearrangement uses TRBV12-5 and TRBJ2-5; no clear D. The DNA for the CDR3 is TGTGCTAGTTTACAGCAAGAGACCCAGTACTTC. It codes for CASLQQETQYF.